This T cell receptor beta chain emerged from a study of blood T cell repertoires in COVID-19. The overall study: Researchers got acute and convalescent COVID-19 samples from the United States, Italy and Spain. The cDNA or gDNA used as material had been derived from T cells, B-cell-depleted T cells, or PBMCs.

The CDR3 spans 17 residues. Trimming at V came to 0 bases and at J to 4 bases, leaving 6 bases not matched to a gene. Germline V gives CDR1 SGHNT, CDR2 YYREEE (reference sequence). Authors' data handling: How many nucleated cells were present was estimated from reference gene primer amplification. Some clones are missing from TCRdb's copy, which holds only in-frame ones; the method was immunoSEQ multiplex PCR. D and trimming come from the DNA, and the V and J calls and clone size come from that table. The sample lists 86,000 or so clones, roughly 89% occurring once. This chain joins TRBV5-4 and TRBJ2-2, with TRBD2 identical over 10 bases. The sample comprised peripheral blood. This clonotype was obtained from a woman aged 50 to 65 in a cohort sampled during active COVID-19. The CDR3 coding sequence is TGTGCCAGCAGCTTGGAAGCGGGAGGGCCGACCACCGGGGAGCTGTTTTTT. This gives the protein CASSLEAGGPTTGELFF.